Shown below are 3 T cell receptor beta chains from a single sample sequenced in a study of beta chain features in type 1 diabetes. As every portion of the isolated RNA was reverse transcribed, the sequencing read expressed TCRB transcripts. Data came from immunoSEQ multiplex PCR; TCRdb stores just in-frame clones and leaves some out. The data hold some 150,000 clones, with roughly 50% observed a single time. Sequenced material: Tregs from blood. The receptors derive from a man younger than 30 in good health.

The gene calls are TRBV15 and TRBJ2-3; 13 positions agree with TRBD2. The germline gives CDR1 LNHNV, CDR2 YYDKDF (reference sequence). With V trimmed by 0 bases and J by 4 bases, 1 base remained unmatched. The CDR3 contains 16 residues. CDR3 sequence reads: CATSRDGLAGADTQYF. CDR3 sequence (DNA): TGTGCCACCAGCAGAGATGGACTAGCGGGAGCAGATACGCAGTATTTT.

The chain carries TRBV5-1 and TRBJ2-6; the match to TRBD2 covers 7 bases. V lost 6 bases to trimming and J lost 0 bases; unmatched junction nucleotides: 6. Germline CDR1 and CDR2: SGHRS and YFSETQ. This CDR3 has 16 residues. The chain's CDR3 is CASNDRGVSGANVLTF. In DNA form, the CDR3 reads TGCGCCAGCAACGATCGGGGGGTCTCTGGGGCCAACGTCCTGACTTTC.

The chain employs TRBV7-9 and TRBJ1-1, with 9 bases identical to TRBD1. The CDR3 consists of 16 residues. Trimming at V came to 6 bases and at J to 6 bases, leaving 14 bases not matched to a gene. Germline CDR1 is SEHNR and CDR2 is FQNEAQ (reference sequence). The CDR3 sequence: CASRQPGTGSFAEAFF. The CDR3, as DNA: TGTGCCAGCAGACAACCCGGGACAGGGTCTTTTGCTGAAGCTTTCTTT.